This entry describes one T cell receptor (beta chain). Its antigen is not identified. This record belongs to a study of cytomegalovirus exposure and HLA in healthy donors. General study findings and limits: On later analysis, the bulk of CMV-associated TCR beta chains appeared to be HLA-restricted. Later analysis demonstrated an association between a missense DCLRE1C variant and TCR beta V- and J-gene trimming. Researchers left out some V segments, among them TRBV6-2 and TRBV6-3, as indistinguishable. In a later analysis, HLA-associated beta chains showed higher expansion and lower generation probabilities than comparable chains.

In germline, CDR1 is MNHEY, CDR2 SVGAGI. V was trimmed by 0 bases and J by 3 bases, leaving 14 bases between them. The CDR3 length is 16 residues. Primers: 60 Vbeta forward and 13 Jbeta reverse. Assay used: immunoSEQ multiplex PCR; TCRdb lists only in-frame clones, some missing. Of around 220,000 clones listed, more than 60% are singletons. The source of this sequence is a girl under 10 years old in good health and CMV-seronegative. The chain recombines TRBV6-5 with TRBJ1-2; D is undetermined. The sample was PBMCs. The CDR3 loop reads CASSYSSPGWDYGYTF. The CDR3 coding sequence is TGTGCCAGCAGTTACTCGAGTCCGGGTTGGGACTATGGCTACACCTTC.